This TCR beta chain was found in a study of CD8 T cells in Susac syndrome (dated by TCRdb to about 2019). As for the study more broadly: Repertoire sequencing was used to test whether CD8+ T cell activation and differentiation in Susac syndrome was antigen driven. Clonality of the CD8+ T cell repertoire was compared between about a dozen healthy donors, about 14 Susac syndrome patients and fewer than 16 multiple sclerosis patients.

General conclusions and limits of the study: The number of individuals in the TCR sequencing and HLA analysis was acknowledged as relatively small.

Peripheral blood CD8+ and CD4+ T cells from healthy donors, Susac syndrome patients and multiple sclerosis patients were profiled by high-throughput TCR beta sequencing. The multiple sclerosis controls were treatment-naive patients whose relapsing-remitting disease, either stable or active, fulfilled the revised McDonald criteria. CD8+ TEMRA cells were enriched by FACS, while bulk CD8+ and CD4+ T cells were purified by magnetic negative isolation. Blood was collected in EDTA tubes and processed within 24 hours, with PBMCs isolated through density gradient centrifugation. PBMCs intended for TCR sequencing were cryopreserved in liquid nitrogen and were subsequently thawed in a 37 degrees C water bath. The sorted or isolated CD4+, CD8+ and CD8+ TEMRA cells had a purity of 90% or higher. RNA was extracted with the RNeasy kit and roughly 0.45 to 1 ug was reverse transcribed using random hexamers. TCR beta CDR3 regions were amplified with the immunoSEQ multiplex PCR assay covering 54 Vbeta and 13 Jbeta segments. PCR amplification bias was corrected using a synthetic template baseline for primer optimization and computational correction. The original pipeline was this. Reads were annotated to V, D and J genes per IMGT and analyzed with immunoSEQ Analyzer, keeping only productive sequences. To calculate clonality, Shannon entropy was normalized by log2 of the number of productive unique sequences and then subtracted from one. For each patient and control, public and private clones were evaluated within the 100 most prevalent clones. A clone was defined as Susac-specific if it was absent from the healthy and MS cohorts, from roughly 980 published viral clones and from other ImmuneACCESS disease sequences. TCRdb ran its own pipeline on the public reads, namely fastp trimming at Q25 and MiXCR clone calling, and kept in-frame beta chains. Rows merge per CDR3 protein into single entries with the most common DNA and genes. None of the V and J calls come from the authors' own analysis; TCRdb made them. The sample records 350,000 to 550,000 distinct CDR3 sequences, about 85% of which are singletons. More than 0.09% of the sample is held by the ten biggest clonotypes.

This clonotype was observed a few times. The antigen this receptor binds is unknown. No per-base quality is available; no much larger clone lies one base away. From V the trimming removes 5 bases and from J it removes 9 bases, while the gene matches leave 2 bases of the junction unaccounted for. The CDR3 starts with the cysteine, ends with the phenylalanine, and has 12 residues. CDR3 DNA is the only sequence kept; it has 36 bases, read in frame from the first base. The germline V gene supplies CDR1 MNHEY and CDR2 SVGEGT. The sample taken for sequencing was CD8+ T cells from PBMCs. The chain is made from TRBV6-2 or TRBV6-3 and TRBJ2-1; 9 bases in the middle match TRBD1. The clonotype was recovered from a human donor with multiple sclerosis. The CDR3 protein sequence reads: CASSRQGGEQFF. The DNA reads as follows: TGTGCCAGCAGTCGACAGGGGGGTGAGCAGTTCTTC.